The present entry profiles one T cell receptor (beta chain) with its context. The protocol was immunoSEQ multiplex PCR, while the TCRdb copy is restricted to in-frame clones and leaves out a portion. The repertoire holds some 120,000 clones, with roughly 80% as singletons. This entry belongs to a study of identifying expanded T cells in peripheral blood. The trim removed 5 bases at V and 4 bases at J, leaving 4 bases unmatched. Germline CDR1 SGHTA, CDR2 FQGNSA. The CDR3 totals 13 residues. This clonotype was sampled from a person between 18 and 69 years old in good health. The chain combines TRBV7-2 with TRBJ1-2; 7 bases are shared with TRBD1. The sample taken for sequencing was blood. CDR3 sequence reads: CASSDRVVYGYTF. In DNA form, the CDR3 reads TGTGCCAGCAGCGACAGGGTGGTCTATGGCTACACCTTC.